Presented here are 10 T cell receptor beta chains from one specimen sequenced in a study of blood T cell repertoires in COVID-19. TCRdb's copy holds only in-frame clones and misses some; the assay was immunoSEQ multiplex PCR. The data show tens of thousands of clones, 85% to 90% seen once. The specimen sequenced was peripheral blood. The receptors stem from a human donor in a cohort sampled during active COVID-19. The donor label of this sample is uncertain.

This sequence joins TRBV5-5 and TRBJ1-1, with D maybe TRBD1 (6 bases). Germline values: CDR1 SGHKS, CDR2 YYEKEE (reference sequence). This CDR3 is built from 16 residues. Trimming removed 4 bases from V and 3 bases from J, with 19 bases in between. The CDR3 reads CASSPKGGGADTEAFF. The CDR3 DNA is TGTGCCAGCAGCCCTAAGGGGGGGGGCGCGGACACTGAAGCTTTCTTT. Combining the CDR3 with reference TRBV5-5 and TRBJ1-1 gives the whole variable domain DAGVTQSPTHLIKTRGQQVTLRCSPISGHKSVSWYQQVLGQGPQFIFQYYEKEERGRGNFPDRFSARQFPNYSSELNVNALLLGDSALYLCASSPKGGGADTEAFFGQGTRLTVV.

The gene calls are TRBV27 and TRBJ1-5; 11 bases are shared with TRBD1. The CDR3 has 15 residues. Germline V gene sequence: CDR1 MNHEY, CDR2 SMNVEV (reference sequence). Losses at the gene ends were 5 bases for V and 6 bases for J; bases not matched to a gene: 6. As DNA, the CDR3 is TGTGCCAGCAGTACGGGACAGGGGGGTTTTCAGCCCCAGCATTTT. Translated: CASSTGQGGFQPQHF.

A few counts support this clone. This chain joins TRBV11-3 and TRBJ2-3, with D possibly matching TRBD1 (6 bases). Germline values: CDR1 SGHNT, CDR2 YENEEA. The V end lost 1 base, the J end lost 6 bases, and 14 bases lay between the germline ends. The CDR3 runs 15 residues. The CDR3 is CASSLGDTLGDTQYF. For the CDR3, the DNA is TGTGCCAGCAGCTTAGGGGACACCCTCGGGGATACGCAGTATTTT.

The chain employs TRBV2 and TRBJ2-4; D ambiguous. V was trimmed by 4 bases and J by 5 bases, leaving 9 bases between them. The CDR3 spans 13 residues. Germline CDR1 and CDR2: SNHLY and FYNNEI. The CDR3: CASSGVEENIQYF. In DNA form, the CDR3 reads TGTGCCAGCAGTGGGGTAGAGGAAAACATTCAGTACTTC.

This clone appeared a few times. The CDR3 sequence is CASSLQGNQPQHF. In DNA, the CDR3 is TGCGCCAGCAGCTTGCAGGGAAACCAGCCCCAGCATTTT. The genes are TRBV5-1 and TRBJ1-5, with a tentative D call TRBD1 (5 bases). The length of the CDR3 is 13 residues. V lost 1 base and J lost 7, with 9 bases in between. CDR1 and CDR2 (germline): SGHRS, YFSETQ.

This chain links TRBV5-6 with TRBJ1-5; possibly TRBD1 for D (5 bases). The CDR3 is 13 residues long. V shed 2 bases and J shed 5 bases, with 8 bases lying between them. Per the germline V gene, CDR1 is SGHDT and CDR2 is YYEEEE. In DNA form, the CDR3 reads TGTGCCAGCAGCTTAGGCAGGGATCAGCCCCAGCATTTT. Translation: CASSLGRDQPQHF.

The V and J genes are TRBV3-1 (or the pseudogene TRBV3-2) and TRBJ2-5; D is unresolved. V lost 0 bases and J lost 8, with 10 bases in between. Germline loops: CDR1 LGHDT, CDR2 YNNKEL (reference sequence). The CDR3 totals 13 residues. Here the CDR3 DNA reads TGTGCCAGCAGCCAAGATGCCGGTTTTACCCAGTACTTC. It yields the protein CASSQDAGFTQYF.

The chain couples TRBV3-1 (or the pseudogene TRBV3-2) to TRBJ1-5; 9 bases are shared with TRBD1. The germline V gene encodes CDR1 LGHDT and CDR2 YNNKEL (reference sequence). This CDR3 spans 15 amino acids. The V and J ends lost 4 bases and 6 bases, in that order; junction bases with no gene match: 7. The CDR3 sequence: CASSPGTGKGQPQHF. In DNA, the CDR3 is TGTGCCAGCAGCCCGGGGACAGGGAAGGGTCAGCCCCAGCATTTT.

The rearrangement joins TRBV30 to TRBJ2-2, with D possibly TRBD1 on 5 matching bases. V gave up 2 bases and J gave up 1 base, with 11 bases separating them. CDR3 length: 15 amino acids. CDR1 and CDR2 (germline): GTSNPN, SVGIG (reference sequence). The CDR3 DNA reads as TGTGCCTGGAGTAAAAAGGGGATGAACACCGGGGAGCTGTTTTTT. Its translation is CAWSKKGMNTGELFF.

The chain has TRBV19 and TRBJ2-2, with TRBD1 matching 8 bases. The V gene end was trimmed by 9 bases and the J gene end by 4 bases; junction bases not matched to a gene: 7. The germline gives CDR1 LNHDA, CDR2 SQIVND (reference sequence). The CDR3 covers 14 residues. The CDR3, as DNA: TGTGCCAGCCAGGACAGGGTCGGCACCGGGGAGCTGTTTTTT. This encodes CASQDRVGTGELFF.